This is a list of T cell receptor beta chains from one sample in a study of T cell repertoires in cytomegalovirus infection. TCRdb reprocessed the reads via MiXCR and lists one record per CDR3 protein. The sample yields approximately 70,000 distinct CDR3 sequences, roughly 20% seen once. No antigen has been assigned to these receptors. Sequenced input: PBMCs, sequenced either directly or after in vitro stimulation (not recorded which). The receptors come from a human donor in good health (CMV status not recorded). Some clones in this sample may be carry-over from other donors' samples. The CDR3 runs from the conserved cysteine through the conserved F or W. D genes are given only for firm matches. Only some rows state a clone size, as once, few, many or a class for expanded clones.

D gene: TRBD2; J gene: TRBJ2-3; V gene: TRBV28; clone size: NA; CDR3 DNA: TGTGCCAGCAGTTTATCCCTCGCGCTAGCGGGAGGGCCGCGGACAGATACGCAGTATTTT; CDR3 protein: CASSLSLALAGGPRTDTQYF
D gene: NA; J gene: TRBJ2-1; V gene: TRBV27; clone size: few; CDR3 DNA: TGTGCCAGCAGTTTAGGGGTAGCGGCCTACAATGAGCAGTTCTTC; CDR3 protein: CASSLGVAAYNEQFF
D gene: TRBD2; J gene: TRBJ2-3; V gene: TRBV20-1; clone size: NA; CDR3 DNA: TGCAGTGCTAGAGGAGGCTGGAGGGAGGGCGGCACAGATACGCAGTATTTT; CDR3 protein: CSARGGWREGGTDTQYF
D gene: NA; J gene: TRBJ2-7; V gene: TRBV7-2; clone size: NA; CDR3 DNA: TGTGCCAGCAGCCCTACCGCAGAAGGGCAGTACTTC; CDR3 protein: CASSPTAEGQYF
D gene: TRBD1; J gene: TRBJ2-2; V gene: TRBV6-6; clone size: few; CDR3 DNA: TGTGCCAGCAGTTGGACAGGATCCACCGGGGAGCTGTTTTTT; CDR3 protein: CASSWTGSTGELFF
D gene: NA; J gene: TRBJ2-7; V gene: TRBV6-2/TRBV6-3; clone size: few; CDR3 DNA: TGTGCCAGCAGTATTTTCCCGACGGGGGAGCAGTACTTC; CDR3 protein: CASSIFPTGEQYF
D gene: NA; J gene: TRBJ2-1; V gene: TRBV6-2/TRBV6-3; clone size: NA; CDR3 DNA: TGTGCCAGCAGTTATCTCAGGGACGGCAATGAGCAGTTCTTC; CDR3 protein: CASSYLRDGNEQFF
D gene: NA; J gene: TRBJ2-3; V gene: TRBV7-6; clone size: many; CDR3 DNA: TGTGCCAGCAGCTTACAAGTGGCGGAGACCTACACAGATACGCAGTATTTT; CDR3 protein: CASSLQVAETYTDTQYF
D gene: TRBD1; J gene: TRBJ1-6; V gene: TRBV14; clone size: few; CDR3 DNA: TGTGCCAGCAGCCTTGGGACAGGGGTGAATTCACCCCTCCACTTT; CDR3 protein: CASSLGTGVNSPLHF
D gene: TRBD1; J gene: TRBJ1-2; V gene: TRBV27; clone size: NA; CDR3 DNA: TGTGCCAGCAGACCTGCCGGGACAGACTATGGCTACACCTTC; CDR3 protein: CASRPAGTDYGYTF
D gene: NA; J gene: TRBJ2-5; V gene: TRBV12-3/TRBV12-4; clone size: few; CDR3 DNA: TGTGCCAGCAGTTTTCACGGTGGAGAGACCCAGTACTTC; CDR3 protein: CASSFHGGETQYF
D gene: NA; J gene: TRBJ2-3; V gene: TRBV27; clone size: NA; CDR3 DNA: TGTGCCAGCAGTTTTCAGGGCGTGAGCACAGATACGCAGTATTTT; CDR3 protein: CASSFQGVSTDTQYF
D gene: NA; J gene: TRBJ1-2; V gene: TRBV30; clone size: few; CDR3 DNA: TGTGCCTGGACCGGGGGTCGGGGCTACACCTTC; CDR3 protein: CAWTGGRGYTF
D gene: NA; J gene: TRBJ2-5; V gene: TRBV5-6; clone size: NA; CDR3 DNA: TGTGCCAGCAGCTTGGGACAGATCCAAGAGACCCAGTACTTC; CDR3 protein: CASSLGQIQETQYF
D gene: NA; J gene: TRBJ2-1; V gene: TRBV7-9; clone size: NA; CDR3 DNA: TGTGCCAGCGATGGACCCAATGAGCAGTTCTTC; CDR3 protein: CASDGPNEQFF
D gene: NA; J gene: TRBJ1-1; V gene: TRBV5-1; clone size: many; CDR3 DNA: TGCGCCAGCAGCTTGAATACGTTAAACACTGAAGCTTTCTTT; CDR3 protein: CASSLNTLNTEAFF
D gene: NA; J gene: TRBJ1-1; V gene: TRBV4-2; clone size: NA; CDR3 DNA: TGTGCCAGCAGCCAACGAGCGACAGCGAACACTGAAGCTTTCTTT; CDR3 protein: CASSQRATANTEAFF